The rows below give T cell receptor beta chains drawn from one sample of a study of blood T cell repertoires in COVID-19. Profiling relied on immunoSEQ multiplex PCR, and the TCRdb table lists in-frame clones only, not all of them. The profile covers approximately 390,000 clones, with nearly 90% appearing a single time and roughly 1.9% taken by the ten largest. Sequencing was carried out using PBMCs or T cells enriched from blood (not recorded which). The source is a woman aged 40 to 49 with acute COVID-19. Each CDR3 is given with its conserved first and last residue. A D gene is named only where the DNA matches it firmly. Size is stated for part of the rows, as once, few or many counts, or as a class when the clone is expanded.

TRBV2	-	TRBJ2-2	16	TRBD2	CASGWEGSGNTGELFF	TGTGCCAGCGGCTGGGAGGGATCTGGGAACACCGGGGAGCTGTTTTTT
TRBV11-2	-	TRBJ2-4	14	-	CASSPPPDSVIQYF	TGTGCCAGCAGCCCGCCCCCGGACAGTGTAATTCAGTACTTC
TRBV7-9	few	TRBJ1-3	18	-	CASSSPRDSGIFRNTIYF	TGTGCCAGCAGCTCCCCCCGGGACTCCGGGATATTTAGAAACACCATATATTTT
TRBV27	once	TRBJ2-3	17	-	CASSSLFGRTTSDTQYF	TGTGCCAGCAGTTCGCTGTTTGGGAGGACCACCTCAGATACGCAGTATTTT
TRBV19	-	TRBJ1-5	15	TRBD1	CASRPSTGGYQPQHF	TGTGCCAGTCGTCCTTCGACAGGGGGATATCAGCCCCAGCATTTT
TRBV3-1/TRBV3-2	once	TRBJ2-7	14	-	CASSRRDLPGEQYF	TGTGCCAGCAGCCGGAGGGACCTCCCCGGGGAGCAGTACTTC
TRBV5-1	-	TRBJ1-2	13	-	CASSLMQGYGYTF	TGCGCCAGCAGCTTGATGCAGGGGTATGGCTACACCTTC
TRBV6-2/TRBV6-3	-	TRBJ2-1	13	TRBD1	CASSTGGLNEQFF	TGTGCCAGCAGTACAGGGGGATTGAATGAGCAGTTCTTC
TRBV7-9	-	TRBJ1-4	13	-	CASSRGTNEKLFF	TGTGCCAGCAGCCGAGGGACTAATGAAAAACTGTTTTTT
TRBV7-7	-	TRBJ2-5	16	TRBD2	CASSPRLAGGQETQYF	TGTGCCAGCAGTCCCAGACTAGCGGGGGGCCAAGAGACCCAGTACTTC
TRBV2	-	TRBJ2-1	17	TRBD2	CASSTWRGDGSYNEQFF	TGTGCCAGCTCAACTTGGCGGGGGGACGGATCCTACAATGAGCAGTTCTTC
TRBV30	-	TRBJ2-2	16	TRBD1	CAWTFLGTGGNGELFF	TGTGCCTGGACCTTTCTCGGGACAGGGGGCAACGGGGAGCTGTTTTTT
TRBV18	-	TRBJ2-3	15	-	CASSPEGGAQDTQYF	TGTGCCAGCTCACCAGAAGGGGGGGCCCAAGATACGCAGTATTTT
TRBV6-5	once	TRBJ1-1	14	-	CASSSRTSNTEAFF	TGTGCCAGCAGCTCCAGGACTTCGAACACTGAAGCTTTCTTT
TRBV7-6	few	TRBJ2-5	16	TRBD2	CASSRGLAGGTETQYF	TGTGCCAGCAGCCGCGGACTAGCGGGGGGGACGGAGACCCAGTACTTC
TRBV6-6	-	TRBJ1-1	15	-	CASSPWSIGNTEAFF	TGTGCCAGCAGTCCGTGGTCCATCGGGAACACTGAAGCTTTCTTT
TRBV5-1	-	TRBJ1-1	18	TRBD1	CASSLAGTGFGVNTEAFF	TGCGCCAGCAGCTTGGCGGGGACAGGGTTCGGGGTGAACACTGAAGCTTTCTTT
TRBV9	-	TRBJ2-7	15	-	CASSVSPAASYEQYF	TGTGCCAGCAGCGTATCCCCGGCGGCATCCTACGAGCAGTACTTC
TRBV19	-	TRBJ1-5	15	-	CASSSRDTSNQPQHF	TGTGCCAGTAGTAGCCGGGACACTAGCAATCAGCCCCAGCATTTT
TRBV5-1	-	TRBJ1-4	15	TRBD1	CASSFLGQGEEKLFF	TGCGCCAGCAGCTTTCTCGGACAGGGGGAGGAAAAACTGTTTTTT
TRBV29-1	-	TRBJ2-3	15	-	CSVEGGPTGTDTQYF	TGCAGCGTTGAGGGGGGGCCGACGGGCACAGATACGCAGTATTTT
TRBV14	many	TRBJ2-2	15	-	CASSPVLARAGELFF	TGTGCCAGCAGCCCCGTACTTGCGAGGGCCGGGGAGCTGTTTTTT
TRBV30	-	TRBJ1-4	13	TRBD1	CAWSEGGPEKLFF	TGTGCCTGGAGCGAAGGGGGCCCTGAAAAACTGTTTTTT
TRBV30	-	TRBJ1-4	15	-	CAWSVRGATNEKLFF	TGTGCCTGGAGTGTACGGGGGGCAACTAATGAAAAACTGTTTTTT
TRBV5-6	-	TRBJ1-4	17	TRBD1	CASSLLLGQGPSEKLFF	TGTGCCAGCAGCTTGCTTCTCGGACAGGGGCCTTCTGAAAAACTGTTTTTT
TRBV5-6	-	TRBJ1-5	16	TRBD1	CASSVGQGTGNQPQHF	TGTGCCAGCAGCGTTGGACAGGGGACAGGGAATCAGCCCCAGCATTTT
TRBV13	few	TRBJ2-1	15	-	CASALESRLYNEQFF	TGTGCCAGCGCGCTAGAGAGCAGATTATACAATGAGCAGTTCTTC
TRBV7-2	-	TRBJ2-5	16	TRBD2	CASSITSGGRQETQYF	TGTGCCAGCAGCATTACTAGCGGGGGGAGGCAAGAGACCCAGTACTTC
TRBV19	once	TRBJ2-2	18	TRBD2	CASSGLAGGKHYTGELFF	TGTGCCAGTAGCGGACTAGCGGGGGGCAAACACTACACCGGGGAGCTGTTTTTT
TRBV5-4	-	TRBJ1-6	16	TRBD1	CASSFTGVGNRTPLHF	TGTGCCAGCAGCTTTACAGGGGTAGGAAACCGGACACCCCTCCACTTT
TRBV27	-	TRBJ1-2	13	TRBD1	CASTAGGAHGYTF	TGTGCCAGCACCGCAGGGGGAGCCCATGGCTACACCTTC
TRBV25-1	-	TRBJ1-1	16	-	CASSVVQGDGDTEAFF	TGTGCCAGCAGTGTTGTACAGGGTGATGGGGACACTGAAGCTTTCTTT
TRBV11-2	-	TRBJ2-7	16	TRBD2	CASSLDFQRGSYEQYF	TGTGCCAGCAGCTTAGATTTCCAGCGGGGGAGCTACGAGCAGTACTTC
TRBV2	-	TRBJ2-3	15	-	CASRPRTESTDTQYF	TGTGCCAGCAGGCCCCGGACAGAAAGCACAGATACGCAGTATTTT
TRBV6-5	-	TRBJ1-1	16	-	CASSYSGRGSNTEAFF	TGTGCCAGCAGTTACTCGGGGAGGGGCAGCAACACTGAAGCTTTCTTT
TRBV24-1	-	TRBJ1-1	14	-	CATSDPRGGTEAFF	TGTGCCACCAGTGACCCTCGGGGGGGAACTGAAGCTTTCTTT
TRBV6-5	-	TRBJ1-1	15	-	CASSYSVGGSTEAFF	TGTGCCAGCAGTTACTCTGTCGGCGGGAGCACTGAAGCTTTCTTT
TRBV7-9	-	TRBJ1-6	15	TRBD1	CASSSGRGQNSPLHF	TGTGCCAGCAGCTCGGGAAGGGGACAGAATTCACCCCTCCACTTT
TRBV5-6	-	TRBJ2-7	12	-	CASSLQGYEQYF	TGTGCCAGCAGCTTGCAGGGCTACGAGCAGTACTTC
TRBV12-3/TRBV12-4	-	TRBJ1-5	13	TRBD1	CASSFDRGQPQHF	TGTGCCAGCAGTTTTGACAGGGGACAGCCCCAGCATTTT
TRBV19	few	TRBJ1-1	13	-	CASTDPRDTEAFF	TGTGCCAGTACCGACCCCAGGGACACTGAAGCTTTCTTT